This entry lists 17 T cell receptor beta chains sequenced from one sample in a study of T-cell reconstitution after alpha-beta-depleted transplantation in children. Unique molecular identifiers tagged the TCRbeta library. Via MiXCR, TCRdb re-called the PCR reads, giving one row per CDR3 protein. The sample holds around 360,000 distinct CDR3 sequences; approximately 10% are singletons and the top ten take around 2.4%. This sample comprised PBMCs from the stem cell graft donor, obtained from the stem cell graft. The receptors come from a human donor who donated a stem cell graft to a child with acute lymphoblastic leukemia.

The table lists this clonotype with a few counts. CDR3 sequence: CASSQAGTGYYNEQFF. As DNA, the CDR3 is TGTGCCAGCAGCCAGGCCGGGACAGGATACTACAATGAGCAGTTCTTC. The rearrangement links TRBV4-2 to TRBJ2-1, with 8 bases that match TRBD1. CDR1 is LGHNA, CDR2 YNFKEQ, per germline. The CDR3 loop spans 16 amino acids. The trim removed 3 bases at V and 3 bases at J, leaving 7 bases unmatched.

This clonotype turned up a few times. This chain links TRBV27 with TRBJ2-7; D not certain. The V gene's germline CDR1 is MNHEY and CDR2 SMNVEV (reference sequence). Trimming took off 6 bases at V and 5 bases at J, with 14 bases between the two ends. The CDR3 runs to 13 residues. The CDR3 is CASSPMGIHEQYF. CDR3 nucleotides: TGTGCCAGCAGCCCCATGGGGATACACGAGCAGTACTTC.

The gene calls are TRBV4-3 and TRBJ2-3; 10 bases are a match to TRBD1. The V gene's germline CDR1 is LGHNA and CDR2 YSLEER. V was pared by 2 bases and J by 5 bases, with 7 bases of the junction left unmatched. The length of the CDR3 is 16 residues. CDR3 nucleotide sequence: TGCGCCAGCAGCCAAAGCTTCGGGACAGGGGTAGATACGCAGTATTTT. The encoded protein is CASSQSFGTGVDTQYF.

The V gene is TRBV10-3, the J gene TRBJ2-5, with 7 bases that match TRBD1. This CDR3 comprises 12 residues. V lost 5 bases, J lost 10 bases, and 7 bases stayed unmatched. Germline V lookup: CDR1 ENHRY, CDR2 SYGVKD. CDR3 DNA: TGTGCCATCAGTCCCGAGCGACAGGGCCAGTACTTC. Translation gives CAISPERQGQYF.

The chain combines TRBV29-1 with TRBJ2-7, with 7 bases matching TRBD2. Losses at the gene ends were 3 bases for V and 5 bases for J; bases not matched to a gene: 7. This CDR3 is 13 amino acids long. The germline V gene has CDR1 SQVTM and CDR2 ANQGSEA. Here the CDR3 reads CSVEREGRDEQYF. The CDR3 nucleotides read TGCAGCGTTGAGCGCGAAGGGAGGGACGAGCAGTACTTC.

This clonotype was seen repeatedly, ten times or more. The J gene is TRBJ2-1, the V gene TRBV12-3 or TRBV12-4, with 10 bases aligning to TRBD2. Trimming took 5 bases from V and 10 from J; bases not matched to a gene: 5. The CDR3 is 13 amino acids. The CDR3 here is CASSNSGRLEQFF. The CDR3 DNA is TGTGCCAGCAGTAATAGCGGGAGGCTGGAGCAGTTCTTC.

There are a few counts of this clonotype. CDR3 in DNA: TGTGCCAGCAGTTTAATAGGACCTAGCAATCAGCCCCAGCATTTT. As protein: CASSLIGPSNQPQHF. The rearrangement uses TRBV12-3 or TRBV12-4 and TRBJ1-5, with unresolved D. This CDR3 is 15 amino acids long. The V end lost 2 bases, the J end lost 0 bases, and 8 bases lay between the germline ends.

The chain uses TRBV7-8 and TRBJ2-7; D uncertain. Between the trimmed V and J ends, which lost 0 bases and 4 bases, there was a span of 10 bases. This CDR3 comprises 14 residues. Germline V CDR1 and CDR2: SGHVS, FQNEAQ. CDR3: CASSLAALLYEQYF. The CDR3 bases are TGTGCCAGCAGCTTAGCAGCTCTGTTATACGAGCAGTACTTC.

This clonotype has just a few counts. This chain links TRBV5-1 with TRBJ2-7; TRBD2 agrees at 13 bases. V shed 3 bases, J shed 3 bases, and the junction held 15 bases outside the gene matches. Germline V gives CDR1 SGHRS, CDR2 YFSETQ. The length of the CDR3 is 19 residues. CDR3 residues: CASSSPRTSGSSGLYEQYF. The CDR3 DNA reads as TGCGCCAGCAGCTCTCCACGGACTAGCGGGAGTAGTGGACTCTACGAGCAGTACTTC. Supplemented by reference TRBV5-1 and TRBJ2-7, the full variable domain reads KAGVTQTPRYLIKTRGQQVTLSCSPISGHRSVSWYQQTPGQGLQFLFEYFSETQRNKGNFPGRFSGRQFSNSRSEMNVSTLELGDSALYLCASSSPRTSGSSGLYEQYFGPGTRLTVT.

This clonotype was seen repeatedly, ten times or more. The CDR3 protein is CSAQRSGGETQYF. The CDR3 nucleotides read TGCAGTGCCCAAAGGTCGGGAGGGGAGACCCAGTACTTC. The rearrangement links TRBV20-1 to TRBJ2-5; 8 bases are shared with TRBD2. J was trimmed by 5 bases and V by 6 bases; bases with no gene match: 8. Germline V gene sequence: CDR1 DFQATT, CDR2 SNEGSKA (reference sequence). There are 13 residues in the CDR3.

This clonotype came up a few times. The genes are TRBV27 and TRBJ2-1; 8 bases are a match to TRBD2. V lost 6 bases and J lost 6; bases outside the gene matches: 16. The CDR3 is made up of 17 amino acids. The V gene's germline CDR1 is MNHEY and CDR2 SMNVEV (reference sequence). CDR3 DNA: TGTGCCAGCAGCCTTGGCCCGAGCGGGAGCGCTTTCAATGAGCAGTTCTTC. Its protein is CASSLGPSGSAFNEQFF.

V usage is TRBV5-1 and J usage is TRBJ2-7, with D perhaps TRBD2 (6 bases). Germline V gives CDR1 SGHRS, CDR2 YFSETQ. CDR3 length equals 16 residues. Trimming shortened V by 1 base and J by 3 bases, and 17 bases separated the two germline ends. CDR3 nucleotides: TGCGCCAGCAGCTTGAGGTCCGGGGGAAGTTACTACGAGCAGTACTTC. Translating it yields CASSLRSGGSYYEQYF.

This clonotype was counted many times. This chain uses TRBV7-8 with TRBJ2-5; tentative D call: TRBD2 (5 bases). V was pared by 1 base and J by 5 bases, with 11 bases between. The CDR3 sequence is 14 residues long. In germline, CDR1 is SGHVS, CDR2 FQNEAQ. CDR3 nucleotides: TGTGCCAGCAGCTTAGTCCGGGAACGGGAGACCCAGTACTTC. It encodes CASSLVRERETQYF.

This clonotype has just a few counts. The rearrangement uses TRBV11-1 and TRBJ2-1, with D possibly being TRBD1 or TRBD2 (6 bases each). Looked up from germline, CDR1 is SGHAT and CDR2 is FQDESV (reference sequence). The CDR3 runs to 19 residues. V dropped 5 bases and J dropped 7 bases, with 30 bases sitting between them. The CDR3 here is CASSPGVGLWPRGRNEQFF. In DNA, the CDR3 is TGTGCCAGCAGCCCGGGAGTCGGACTATGGCCCAGGGGACGGAATGAGCAGTTCTTC.

In this sample, this clonotype turned up many times. The V gene is TRBV12-3 or TRBV12-4, the J gene TRBJ2-5; 10 bases match TRBD2. The CDR3 length is 15 residues. J gave up 6 bases and V 4 bases, and 8 bases lay outside the gene matches. CDR3 DNA: TGTGCCAGCAGTTCAGCCGCTAGCGGGAGCAAGACCCAGTACTTC. Amino acid sequence: CASSSAASGSKTQYF.

This chain joins TRBV20-1 and TRBJ2-1; 8 bases match TRBD2. The junction had 6 bases not matched to a gene; V was cut back by 1 base and J by 1 base. Germline lookup yields CDR1 DFQATT and CDR2 SNEGSKA (reference sequence). This CDR3 region has 16 residues. The DNA for the CDR3 is TGCAGTGCTAGAGGCGATCTAGCGGGTTCCTACAATGAGCAGTTCTTC. Its translation is CSARGDLAGSYNEQFF.

The chain uses TRBV14 and TRBJ2-5, with D perhaps TRBD1 (6 bases). V lost 1 base, J lost 1 base, and 7 bases lay in between. Germline V CDR1 and CDR2: SGHDN, FVKESK. The CDR3 runs to 14 residues. CDR3 DNA sequence: TGTGCCAGCAGCCAAGGGACAGCCCAAGAGACCCAGTACTTC. This codes for CASSQGTAQETQYF.